This TCR beta chain was recorded in a study of T cell changes during pregnancy in multiple sclerosis. This CDR3 is built from 15 residues. CDR1 and CDR2 from the germline V gene are ENHRY and SYGVKD. J gave up 6 bases and V 4 bases, and 7 bases lay outside the gene matches. The data were produced by immunoSEQ multiplex PCR, yet TCRdb's version contains in-frame clones alone and is incomplete. Of about 70,000 clones in the sample, roughly 92% were seen once. This sample comprised peripheral blood, obtained in the third trimester of pregnancy. This rearrangement joins TRBV10-3 to TRBJ1-4; the match to TRBD1 covers 8 bases. The TCR was taken from a female donor with multiple sclerosis, enrolled in a pregnancy study. The CDR3 DNA follows: TGTGCCATCAGTGGGGGGACAGGCTTGGATGAAAAACTGTTTTTT. It is translated as CAISGGTGLDEKLFF.